This record covers a single T cell receptor (beta chain). The data were obtained in a study of blood T cell repertoires in COVID-19. Looking at the study overall: Samples came from the United States, Italy and Spain, spanning acute and convalescent COVID-19.

CDR1 and CDR2 from the germline V gene are MGHDK and SYGVNS. Deletions cut 3 bases from V and 2 bases from J, with 13 bases between. The CDR3 is 15 amino acids. The method was immunoSEQ multiplex PCR; TCRdb's version includes in-frame clones alone and lacks a portion of them. In the table there are about 120,000 clones, more than 75% of which are singletons. The sample comprised peripheral blood. This receptor was identified in a man aged 60 to 69 with acute or convalescent COVID-19. The chain couples TRBV25-1 to TRBJ2-5; D remains unclear. The CDR3 here is CASSDPPADQETQYF. DNA for the CDR3: TGTGCCAGCAGTGACCCTCCGGCGGATCAAGAGACCCAGTACTTC.